One T cell receptor beta chain is described in this entry. Some clones are missing from TCRdb's copy, which holds only in-frame ones; the method was immunoSEQ multiplex PCR. The sample records 340,000 or so clones, around 86% being singletons. The data were taken from a study of blood T cell repertoires in COVID-19. The sample taken for sequencing was PBMCs or T cells enriched from blood (not recorded which). The clonotype was recovered from a woman in her forties with acute COVID-19.

The CDR3 nucleotides read TGTGCCAGCAGTGAATCCGGGGACAGGGGGAGGGCTACGCAGTATTTT. Protein product: CASSESGDRGRATQYF. The gene calls are TRBV25-1 and TRBJ2-3, with 11 bases identical to TRBD1. The CDR3 runs to 16 residues. The germline CDR1 and CDR2 sequences are MGHDK and SYGVNS. V shed 1 base, J shed 8 bases, and the junction held 8 bases outside the gene matches.